These 3 T cell receptor beta chains originate from one sample sequenced in a study of blood T cell repertoires in COVID-19. The assay was immunoSEQ multiplex PCR, and TCRdb's table has in-frame clones only and misses some. The profile covers 100,000 to 150,000 clones, with about 88% appearing a single time and about 2.5% taken by the ten largest. Sequenced material: PBMCs or T cells enriched from blood (not recorded which). These receptors were taken from a woman in her forties or fifties who had recovered from COVID-19.

The chain links TRBV19 to TRBJ2-7, with a weak D call TRBD1 (6 bases). Trimming took off 3 bases at V and 5 bases at J, with 14 bases between the two ends. The CDR3 is 14 amino acids. CDR1 LNHDA and CDR2 SQIVND come from the germline V gene (reference sequence). CDR3 residues: CASSMQGGIDEQYF. In nucleotides, the CDR3 is TGTGCCAGTAGTATGCAAGGGGGAATCGACGAGCAGTACTTC.

The V call is TRBV9, the J call TRBJ1-3; D is ambiguous. The CDR3 sequence is 16 residues long. Germline values: CDR1 SGDLS, CDR2 YYNGEE. Trimming removed 0 bases from V and 2 bases from J, with 12 bases in between. The CDR3 DNA reads as TGTGCCAGCAGCGTAGTCGCAGATCCCCCTGGAAACACCATATATTTT. Translating it yields CASSVVADPPGNTIYF.

The chain employs TRBV19 and TRBJ2-7; TRBD1 matches at 8 bases. The germline V gene encodes CDR1 LNHDA and CDR2 SQIVND (reference sequence). There are 14 residues in the CDR3. V lost 4 bases to trimming and J lost 3 bases; unmatched junction nucleotides: 5. Here the CDR3 reads CASSKTGVGYEQYF. CDR3 bases: TGTGCCAGTAGTAAGACAGGGGTTGGCTACGAGCAGTACTTC.